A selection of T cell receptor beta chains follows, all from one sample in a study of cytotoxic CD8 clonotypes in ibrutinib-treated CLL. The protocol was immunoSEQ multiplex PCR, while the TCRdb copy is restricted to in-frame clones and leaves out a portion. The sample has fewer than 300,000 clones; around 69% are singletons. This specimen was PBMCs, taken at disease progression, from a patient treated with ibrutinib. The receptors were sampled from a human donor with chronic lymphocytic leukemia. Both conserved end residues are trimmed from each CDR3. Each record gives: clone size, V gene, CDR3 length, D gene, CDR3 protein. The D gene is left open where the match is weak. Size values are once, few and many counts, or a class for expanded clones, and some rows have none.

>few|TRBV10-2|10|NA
ASTDRYYGYT
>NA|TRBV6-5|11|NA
ASSYFRGPEAF
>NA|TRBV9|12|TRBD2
ASSTGLVGYEQY
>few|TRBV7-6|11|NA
ASSLDRSYEQY
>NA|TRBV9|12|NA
ASAPLASTDTQY
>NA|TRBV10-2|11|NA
ASSEKPYNEQF
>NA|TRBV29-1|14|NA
SARGAGGLTKNIQY
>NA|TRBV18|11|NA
ASSPGGLYGYT
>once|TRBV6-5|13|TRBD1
ASSYSGQGFTEAF
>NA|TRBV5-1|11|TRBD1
AGRDRDADTQY
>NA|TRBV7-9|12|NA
ASSLGGGNQPQH
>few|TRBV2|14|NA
ASRERADINTGELF
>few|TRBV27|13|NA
ASSLIGSGANVLT
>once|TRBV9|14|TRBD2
ASSAGLAGAGYEQF
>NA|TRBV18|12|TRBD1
ASTIKAGTVEAF
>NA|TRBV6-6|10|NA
ASSYSAYEQY
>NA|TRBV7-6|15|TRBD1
ASSLRVPGGTNEKLF
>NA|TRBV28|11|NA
ASSFPGADTQY
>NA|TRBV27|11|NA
ASSLSRTVEQY
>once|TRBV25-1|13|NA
ASTRGDLARETQY
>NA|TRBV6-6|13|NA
ASSGRRIQNEKLF
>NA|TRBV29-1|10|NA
SAREGGTEAF
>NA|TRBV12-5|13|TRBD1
ASGLRTGGLYGYT
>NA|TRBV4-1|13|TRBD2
ASSFSGGAVETQY
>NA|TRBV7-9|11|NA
ASSLAGGQEQY
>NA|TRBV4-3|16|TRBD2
ASSQDNLAGANTGELF
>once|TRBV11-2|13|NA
ASSLEGRANTEAF